These T cell receptor beta chains were read from a single sample in a study of identical twins. MiXCR was run by TCRdb on the 5' RACE reads, yielding one entry per CDR3 protein. The table includes about 700,000 distinct CDR3 sequences, less than 7% detected once. The sequencing input was naive T cells sorted from blood. The origin of the receptors is a young man in good health. Each CDR3 is given with its conserved first and last residue. Fields, in order: clone size, D gene, J gene, V gene, CDR3 protein, CDR3 DNA. D genes are given only for firm matches. Rows may omit the clone size; those that give it use once, few, many or a size class.

many | . | TRBJ2-5 | TRBV6-5 | CASSWGDGTPQETQYF | TGTGCCAGCAGTTGGGGGGACGGGACACCCCAAGAGACCCAGTACTTC
. | TRBD2 | TRBJ2-1 | TRBV5-1 | CASSGALAGETEQFF | TGCGCCAGCAGCGGAGCACTAGCGGGAGAAACTGAGCAGTTCTTC
many | . | TRBJ2-2 | TRBV4-1 | CASSPSGHNNLANTGELFF | TGCGCCAGCAGCCCAAGCGGACATAATAACCTCGCGAACACCGGGGAGCTGTTTTTT
. | . | TRBJ2-6 | TRBV12-3/TRBV12-4 | CASAGGTGNSGANVLTF | TGTGCCTCGGCGGGGGGGACAGGCAACTCTGGGGCCAACGTCCTGACTTTC
few | . | TRBJ2-1 | TRBV20-1 | CSARGPQGLNEQFF | TGCAGTGCTAGAGGTCCTCAGGGACTCAATGAGCAGTTCTTC
. | . | TRBJ2-7 | TRBV7-8 | CASSLVGETREQYF | TGTGCCAGCAGCTTAGTTGGAGAGACTCGGGAGCAGTACTTC
. | . | TRBJ2-1 | TRBV20-1 | CSAGPGERDRYNEQFF | TGCAGTGCTGGCCCAGGGGAGCGGGATCGATACAATGAGCAGTTCTTC
few | . | TRBJ2-5 | TRBV5-1 | CASSLSLGKTQYF | TGCGCCAGCAGCTTGAGCCTCGGGAAGACCCAGTACTTC
. | . | TRBJ1-5 | TRBV6-1 | CASNPGNQPQHF | TGTGCCAGCAATCCGGGTAACCAGCCCCAGCATTTT
. | . | TRBJ2-5 | TRBV12-3/TRBV12-4 | CASSLKGSGETQYF | TGTGCCAGCAGTCTCAAGGGATCCGGAGAGACCCAGTACTTC
few | TRBD2 | TRBJ2-7 | TRBV18 | CASSRRLADSSYEQYF | TGTGCCAGCTCACGTCGACTAGCGGACAGCTCCTACGAGCAGTACTTC
. | TRBD2 | TRBJ2-3 | TRBV7-6 | CASSLTLTSGSTDTQYF | TGTGCCAGCAGCTTAACCCTGACTAGCGGTAGCACAGATACGCAGTATTTT
. | . | TRBJ2-6 | TRBV20-1 | CSASPASGANVLTF | TGCAGTGCTAGCCCAGCCTCTGGGGCCAACGTCCTGACTTTC
many | . | TRBJ2-4 | TRBV12-3/TRBV12-4 | CASSFTMAKNIQYF | TGTGCCAGCAGTTTTACAATGGCCAAAAACATTCAGTACTTC
. | TRBD2 | TRBJ2-7 | TRBV27 | CASSLSGESGLPFYEQYF | TGTGCCAGCAGTTTATCAGGGGAGTCGGGACTACCCTTTTACGAGCAGTACTTC
many | . | TRBJ1-1 | TRBV11-2 | CASSLMRTHNTEAFF | TGTGCCAGCAGCTTAATGCGGACTCATAACACTGAAGCTTTCTTT
few | . | TRBJ1-5 | TRBV19 | CAAVGVGGGNQPQHF | TGTGCCGCAGTAGGGGTGGGAGGAGGCAATCAGCCCCAGCATTTT
. | TRBD1 | TRBJ1-1 | TRBV12-3/TRBV12-4 | CASSPRMTGGNTEAFF | TGTGCCAGCAGTCCCCGGATGACAGGGGGCAACACTGAAGCTTTCTTT
many | . | TRBJ2-1 | TRBV15 | CATSSLLGNEQFF | TGTGCCACCAGCAGTTTATTGGGGAATGAGCAGTTCTTC
many | . | TRBJ2-4 | TRBV10-3 | CAISVEPLNGIQYF | TGTGCCATCAGTGTAGAACCTCTCAACGGCATTCAGTACTTC
. | . | TRBJ1-5 | TRBV7-6 | CASSLGWGVGMQPQHF | TGTGCCAGCAGCTTAGGGTGGGGGGTTGGGATGCAGCCCCAGCATTTT
many | . | TRBJ2-3 | TRBV5-1 | CASSLSPGTGDDF | TGCGCCAGCAGCTTGTCTCCCGGGACGGGGGATGATTTT
many | . | TRBJ2-5 | TRBV7-2 | CASSLGYRETQYF | TGTGCCAGCAGCTTAGGTTACCGGGAGACCCAGTACTTC
few | TRBD1 | TRBJ1-4 | TRBV12-3/TRBV12-4 | CASSPGQGGMEKLFF | TGTGCCAGCAGTCCGGGACAGGGGGGTATGGAAAAACTGTTTTTT
many | . | TRBJ2-2 | TRBV5-5 | CASSSDYSNTGELFF | TGTGCCAGCAGCTCCGACTATTCGAACACCGGGGAGCTGTTTTTT
. | . | TRBJ2-5 | TRBV20-1 | CSASHGSEETQYF | TGCAGTGCTTCCCACGGGTCTGAAGAGACCCAGTACTTC
many | TRBD2 | TRBJ2-5 | TRBV6-1 | CASGASGSKETQYF | TGTGCCAGCGGGGCTAGCGGGAGTAAAGAGACCCAGTACTTC
. | . | TRBJ2-2 | TRBV7-3 | CASARDQQRGGELFF | TGTGCCAGCGCTAGGGACCAACAGAGGGGCGGGGAGCTGTTTTTT